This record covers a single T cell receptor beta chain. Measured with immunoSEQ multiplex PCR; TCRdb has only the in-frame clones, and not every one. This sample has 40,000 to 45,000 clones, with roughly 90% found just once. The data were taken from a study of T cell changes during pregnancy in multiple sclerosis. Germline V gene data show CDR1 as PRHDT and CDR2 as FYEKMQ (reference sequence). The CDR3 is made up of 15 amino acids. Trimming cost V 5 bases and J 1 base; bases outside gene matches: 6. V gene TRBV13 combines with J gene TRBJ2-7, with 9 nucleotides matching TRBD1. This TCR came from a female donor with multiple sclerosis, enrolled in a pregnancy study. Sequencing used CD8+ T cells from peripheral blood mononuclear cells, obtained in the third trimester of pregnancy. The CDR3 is CASSPAGTGSYEQYF. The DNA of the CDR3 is TGTGCCAGCAGCCCTGCCGGGACAGGGTCCTACGAGCAGTACTTC.